This T cell receptor (beta chain) was retrieved from a study of T cells after yellow fever vaccination. Study-wide results and limits: Only a small proportion of the clonotypes turned up in both the CD4 and the CD8 compartments, likely arising from convergent recombination. Reappearing after the booster were most of the clones from primary vaccination (about 96% CD4, about 88% CD8).

By 5'RACE template switching, TCR cDNA was produced, with a universal primer site and UMIs added in the process. TCRdb called the 5' RACE reads again in MiXCR, with one record for every CDR3 protein. Of about 4,800 distinct CDR3 sequences listed, less than 9% are singletons. The CDR3 has 15 residues. Per germline, CDR1 MGHRA and CDR2 YSYEKL. Trimming took off 1 base at V and 5 bases at J, with 15 bases between the two ends. The sample holds many counts of this clonotype. The input for sequencing was PBMCs, either bulk or a sorted T-cell subset (CD4+, CD8+, memory, or dextramer-sorted; not recorded which), taken roughly 45 days after the first yellow fever vaccination. V and J are TRBV4-1 and TRBJ2-7, with D perhaps matching TRBD1 (5 bases). This receptor was taken from a man aged 18 to 30 who received the YFV17D yellow fever vaccine. Here the CDR3 reads CASSQVPGSADEQYF. The CDR3, as DNA: TGCGCCAGCAGCCAAGTCCCAGGGTCGGCGGACGAGCAGTACTTC.